These T cell receptor beta chains were read from a single sample in a study of T cells in Graves' hyperthyroidism and ophthalmopathy. MiXCR was run by TCRdb on the multiplex PCR reads, yielding one entry per CDR3 protein. The top ten clones hold about a third of a sample with some 370,000 distinct CDR3 sequences, about 15% of them seen once. What was sequenced was blood. Source of these receptors: a woman aged 30 to 39 with Graves' hyperthyroidism that later progressed to Graves' ophthalmopathy. Each CDR3 is given with its conserved first and last residue. The D gene is left open where the match is weak. The size field is filled for only some rows; it gives once, few, many or a size class.

TRBJ2-7	TRBV2	NA	many	CASSGQDEQYF	TGTGCCAGCAGTGGACAAGACGAGCAGTACTTC
TRBJ1-1	TRBV7-9	NA	many	CASSRGVTEAFF	TGTGCCAGCAGCCGGGGGGTAACTGAAGCTTTCTTT
TRBJ2-1	TRBV19	TRBD2	few	CASSIPSELANNEQFF	TGTGCCAGTAGTATACCATCGGAACTAGCGAACAATGAGCAGTTCTTC
TRBJ1-6	TRBV4-2	NA	few	CASSPGVGAGSPLHF	TGTGCCAGCAGCCCGGGTGTGGGGGCTGGTTCACCCCTCCACTTT
TRBJ2-2	TRBV5-4	NA	NA	CASSLPLYKNTGELFF	TGTGCCAGCAGCTTGCCCCTTTACAAGAACACCGGGGAGCTGTTTTTT
TRBJ2-7	TRBV3-1	NA	many	CASSQGDTVSYEQYF	TGTGCCAGCAGCCAAGGGGACACCGTCTCCTACGAGCAGTACTTC
TRBJ1-5	TRBV27	NA	many	CASSEAGESNQPQHF	TGTGCCAGCAGTGAGGCAGGGGAGAGCAATCAGCCCCAGCATTTT
TRBJ2-2	TRBV3-1	NA	NA	CASSQAGRELFF	TGTGCCAGCAGCCAAGCTGGCCGGGAGCTGTTTTTT
TRBJ2-1	TRBV2	NA	many	CASSDSGRMSSYNEQFF	TGTGCCAGCAGTGACTCTGGCAGGATGAGCTCCTACAATGAGCAGTTCTTC
TRBJ2-1	TRBV20-1	TRBD2	many	CSANNLGLAGNEQFF	TGCAGTGCCAATAATTTGGGACTAGCGGGAAATGAGCAGTTCTTC
TRBJ2-7	TRBV11-2	TRBD2	many	CASGGLAGVYEQYF	TGTGCCAGCGGGGGACTAGCGGGGGTCTACGAGCAGTACTTC
TRBJ2-7	TRBV30	TRBD2	many	CAWETLAGEGFGYEQYF	TGTGCCTGGGAAACTCTAGCGGGGGAAGGTTTCGGATACGAGCAGTACTTC
TRBJ2-7	TRBV28	TRBD2	many	CASSSDRRSGVVDEQYF	TGTGCCAGCAGTTCCGACAGACGGAGCGGGGTCGTTGACGAGCAGTACTTC
TRBJ2-5	TRBV12-3/TRBV12-4	NA	NA	CASSFGGGRKETRYF	TGTGCCAGCAGTTTTGGGGGGGGGCGAAAAGAGACCCGGTACTTC
TRBJ2-1	TRBV29-1	NA	many	CSVVAGRRSYNEQFF	TGCAGCGTTGTAGCCGGGAGACGATCCTACAATGAGCAGTTCTTC
TRBJ2-1	TRBV4-1	TRBD2	few	CASSLQRGAVFNEQFF	TGCGCCAGCAGCCTACAGCGGGGTGCTGTCTTCAATGAGCAGTTCTTC
TRBJ1-1	TRBV20-1	NA	NA	CSAATDGELHTEAFF	TGCAGTGCTGCCACAGATGGGGAATTGCACACTGAAGCTTTCTTT
TRBJ1-2	TRBV6-7	NA	many	CASSHVGPPLANYGYTF	TGTGCCAGCAGCCACGTGGGTCCACCCTTAGCTAACTATGGCTACACCTTC
TRBJ2-7	TRBV20-1	NA	NA	CSASQATVFSYEQYF	TGCAGTGCTAGCCAAGCGACCGTGTTCTCCTACGAGCAGTACTTC
TRBJ1-1	TRBV19	NA	few	CASSPDLYRGTEAFF	TGTGCCAGTAGCCCGGACTTATACCGGGGCACTGAAGCTTTCTTT
TRBJ2-3	TRBV7-2	TRBD2	many	CASSWGLAGASTDTQYF	TGTGCCAGCAGCTGGGGACTAGCGGGGGCCTCCACAGATACGCAGTATTTT
TRBJ2-2	TRBV28	TRBD1	few	CASSFYGRMGQTNTGELFF	TGTGCCAGCAGTTTTTACGGTAGAATGGGACAGACGAACACCGGGGAGCTGTTTTTT
TRBJ2-1	TRBV30	NA	many	CAWRPSFRARNEQFF	TGTGCCTGGAGACCCTCATTTAGGGCGAGGAATGAGCAGTTCTTC
TRBJ2-6	TRBV20-1	NA	many	CSASSGANVLTF	TGCAGTGCTTCATCTGGGGCCAACGTCCTGACTTTC
TRBJ1-5	TRBV28	NA	few	CASSSRYQPQHF	TGTGCCAGCAGTTCCCGGTATCAGCCCCAGCATTTT
TRBJ2-3	TRBV28	TRBD1	many	CASSLQGQGADTQYF	TGTGCCAGCAGTTTGCAGGGACAGGGGGCTGATACGCAGTATTTT
TRBJ2-1	TRBV6-5	TRBD2	NA	CASSYGISGGGVLIDEQFF	TGTGCCAGCAGTTACGGTATTAGCGGGGGGGGGGTTTTGATCGATGAGCAGTTCTTC
TRBJ2-1	TRBV3-1	NA	many	CASSQVPGISGNEQFF	TGTGCCAGCAGCCAAGTCCCCGGGATATCCGGGAATGAGCAGTTCTTC
TRBJ2-2	TRBV24-1	NA	many	CATSDHPPDGELFF	TGTGCCACCAGTGACCATCCGCCCGACGGGGAGCTGTTTTTT
TRBJ2-5	TRBV4-1	TRBD2	NA	CASSRTSGETQYF	TGCGCCAGCAGCCGGACTAGCGGAGAGACCCAGTACTTC
TRBJ2-3	TRBV5-1	TRBD2	NA	CASSPSGRVPDTQYF	TGCGCCAGCAGTCCTAGCGGGAGAGTCCCAGATACGCAGTATTTT
TRBJ2-5	TRBV29-1	NA	NA	CSVDRQQQETQYF	TGCAGCGTTGATAGGCAACAACAAGAGACCCAGTACTTC
TRBJ1-2	TRBV29-1	NA	many	CSVGQGREGYTF	TGCAGCGTTGGCCAGGGGAGGGAAGGCTACACCTTC
TRBJ1-1	TRBV28	NA	many	CASSLRGDEAFF	TGTGCCAGCAGTTTACGGGGGGATGAAGCTTTCTTT
TRBJ1-3	TRBV20-1	NA	many	CSAPAGATGNTIYF	TGCAGTGCCCCCGCGGGGGCGACGGGAAACACCATATATTTT
TRBJ1-5	TRBV20-1	NA	few	CSASTVGSNQPQHF	TGCAGTGCTAGTACGGTTGGAAGCAATCAGCCCCAGCATTTT
TRBJ2-1	TRBV27	NA	many	CASSPFASNEQFF	TGTGCCAGCAGTCCTTTCGCTAGCAATGAGCAGTTCTTC